This T cell receptor (beta chain) was retrieved from a study of PD-1 blockade in classical Hodgkin lymphoma. Study-level points and caveats: By C4D1, CD4+ diversity increased significantly, especially in complete responders. Whoever responded completely had baseline diversity much like that seen in newly diagnosed patients. Patients excluded were those beginning nivolumab under 1 year after ASCT.

About this clone: Its antigen is unknown.

This CDR3 is built from 16 residues. The V end was cut by 0 bases, the J end by 1 base, with 12 bases between. The germline V gene has CDR1 SGHDN and CDR2 FVKESK. Method: immunoSEQ multiplex PCR; TCRdb's copy keeps in-frame clones and lacks some. This table has roughly 20,000 clones, roughly 73% appearing once. The patients all showed relapse after autologous stem cell transplantation, while their brentuximab vedotin exposure varied. Complete response, partial response or progressive disease constituted the best response categories observed. This TCR came from a human donor with classical Hodgkin lymphoma. This chain uses TRBV14 with TRBJ1-1; maybe TRBD1 (5 bases). The material was peripheral blood mononuclear cells (PBMCs), obtained before the second cycle of nivolumab. This CDR3 reads CASSQDSGTENTEAFF. Here the CDR3 DNA reads TGTGCCAGCAGCCAAGATTCTGGGACTGAGAACACTGAAGCTTTCTTT. Filled out from reference TRBV14 and TRBJ1-1, the complete variable domain reads EAGVTQFPSHSVIEKGQTVTLRCDPISGHDNLYWYRRVMGKEIKFLLHFVKESKQDESGMPNNRFLAERTGGTYSTLKVQPAELEDSGVYFCASSQDSGTENTEAFFGQGTRLTVV.